This TCR beta chain emerged from a study of CD8 T cells in Susac syndrome. General study findings and limits: In Susac syndrome, CD4+ T cell repertoires lacked any clonal expansion.

A note on this clonotype: Its cognate antigen is unknown.

The CDR3 loop spans 14 amino acids. J was trimmed by 6 bases and V by 0 bases; bases with no gene match: 3. Germline V CDR1 and CDR2: SGHRS, YFSETQ. Reverse transcription of roughly 0.5 to 1 ug RNA was performed with random hexamers. One entry per CDR3 protein results from TCRdb running MiXCR on the immunoSEQ multiplex PCR reads. The sample lists some 170,000 distinct CDR3 sequences; around 94% were seen once. Sequencing of TCR beta was performed on blood CD8+ and CD4+ T cells. Negative isolation yielded the CD8+ and CD4+ T cells, while FACS enriched the TEMRA cells. This TCR was recovered from a human donor with Susac syndrome. Source material: CD4+ T cells from PBMCs. The V and J genes are TRBV5-1 and TRBJ1-2, with 9 bases matching TRBD1. The CDR3 spells CASSLGQGGNGYTF. The CDR3 DNA reads TGCGCCAGCAGCTTGGGACAGGGGGGAAATGGCTACACCTTC.